This T cell receptor beta chain is from a study of cytomegalovirus exposure and HLA in healthy donors. Regarding the study as a whole: A later analysis found that most CMV-associated TCR beta chains appeared HLA-restricted.

Looked up from germline, CDR1 is MDHEN and CDR2 is SYDVKM. The CDR3 sequence is 16 residues long. V was clipped by 6 bases and J by 4 bases, with 22 bases between them. As concerns this clone: Its antigen remains unidentified.

The PCR employed 60 Vbeta primers together with 13 Jbeta primers. Clones were sequenced by immunoSEQ multiplex PCR, and TCRdb holds only the in-frame ones, with some missing. The table has roughly 200,000 clones, less than 80% seen once; the top ten hold 0.69%. The chain carries TRBV28 and TRBJ2-7, with D tentatively TRBD1 (6 bases). This clonotype was sampled from a woman aged 40 to 50 in good health and CMV-seronegative. The sample consisted of PBMCs. The CDR3 reads CASRGDRGRGRYEQYF. CDR3 in DNA: TGTGCCAGCAGGGGGGATCGGGGCAGGGGAAGATACGAGCAGTACTTC.